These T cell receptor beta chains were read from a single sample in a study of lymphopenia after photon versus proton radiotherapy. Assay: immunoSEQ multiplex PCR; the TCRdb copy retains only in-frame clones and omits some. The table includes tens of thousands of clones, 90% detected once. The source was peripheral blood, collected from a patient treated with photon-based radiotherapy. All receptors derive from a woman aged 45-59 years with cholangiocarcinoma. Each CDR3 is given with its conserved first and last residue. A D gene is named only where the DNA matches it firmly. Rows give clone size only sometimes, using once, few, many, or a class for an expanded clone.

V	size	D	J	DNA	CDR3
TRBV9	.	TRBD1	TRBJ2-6	TGTGCCAGCAGCTCCCGGACAGGAGACTCTGGGGCCAACGTCCTGACTTTC	CASSSRTGDSGANVLTF
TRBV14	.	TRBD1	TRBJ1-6	TGTGCCAGCAGCCAACTAGACAGGGCAAATTCACCCCTCCACTTT	CASSQLDRANSPLHF
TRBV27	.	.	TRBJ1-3	TGTGCCAGCAGAGCCGGACAGAACTCTGGAAACACCATATATTTT	CASRAGQNSGNTIYF
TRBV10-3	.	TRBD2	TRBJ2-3	TGTGCCATCACCTCGGGACTAGCGGGGGGCACAGATACGCAGTATTTT	CAITSGLAGGTDTQYF
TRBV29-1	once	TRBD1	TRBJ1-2	TGCAGCGTTGAGGCTCAGGGGGGTAACTATGGCTACACCTTC	CSVEAQGGNYGYTF
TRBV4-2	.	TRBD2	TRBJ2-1	TGTGCCAGCAGCCAAGTTTCACGGGGGGGCTACAATGAGCAGTTCTTC	CASSQVSRGGYNEQFF
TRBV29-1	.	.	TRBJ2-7	TGCAGCGTTGAAGATCTATACGAGCAGTACTTC	CSVEDLYEQYF
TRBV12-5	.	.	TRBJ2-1	TGTGCTAGTGGCTCGGGGGCCGGTATCAATGAGCAGTTCTTC	CASGSGAGINEQFF
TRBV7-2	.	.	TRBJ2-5	TGTGCCAGCAGCCCCCGGACAGAAGAGACCCAGTACTTC	CASSPRTEETQYF
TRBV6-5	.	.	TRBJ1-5	TGTGCCAGCAGTTACCGCCGGGACACGGAGCCCCAGCATTTT	CASSYRRDTEPQHF
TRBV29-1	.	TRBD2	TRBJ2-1	TGCAGCGTTTTAGCGGGGGACCCCTACAATGAGCAGTTCTTC	CSVLAGDPYNEQFF
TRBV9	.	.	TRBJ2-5	TGTGCCAGCAGCCCCCCCTTAGGCCCTGAGGAGGCCCAGTACTTC	CASSPPLGPEEAQYF
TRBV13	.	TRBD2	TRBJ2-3	TGTGCCAGCAGCTTAGGGCGGGGGGCTAAAGATACGCAGTATTTT	CASSLGRGAKDTQYF
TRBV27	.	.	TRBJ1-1	TGTGCCAGCAGTTTGTCGGCGAACACTGAAGCTTTCTTT	CASSLSANTEAFF
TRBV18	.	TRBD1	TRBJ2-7	TGTGCCAGCTCAACAACCGGGACAGGTCCCTACGAGCAGTACTTC	CASSTTGTGPYEQYF
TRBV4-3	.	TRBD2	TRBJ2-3	TGCGCCAGCAGCCAAGGGCTAGCGGGGGGGTCTAGCACAGATACGCAGTATTTT	CASSQGLAGGSSTDTQYF
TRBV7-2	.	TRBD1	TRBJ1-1	TGTGCCAGCAGCTTAGTTTTTAGACAGGGAGGTGAAGCTTTCTTT	CASSLVFRQGGEAFF
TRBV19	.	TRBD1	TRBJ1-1	TGTGCCAGTAGTATGGACAGGTCCGGTACTGAAGCTTTCTTT	CASSMDRSGTEAFF
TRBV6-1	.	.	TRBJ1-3	TGTGCCAGCAACCCAGGGGTCCCTGGAAACACCATATATTTT	CASNPGVPGNTIYF
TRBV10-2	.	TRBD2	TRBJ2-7	TGCGCCAGCAGTGCAAACGGGGGGTACGAGCAGTACTTC	CASSANGGYEQYF
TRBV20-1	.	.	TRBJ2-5	TGCAGTGCTAGGGTAGGGGAGACCCAGTACTTC	CSARVGETQYF
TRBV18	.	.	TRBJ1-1	TGTGCCAGCTCACCACACCCCGCCCGGAACACTGAAGCTTTCTTT	CASSPHPARNTEAFF
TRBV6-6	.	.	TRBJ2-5	TGTGCCAGCAGTCCGACGACAGGATTTAAAGAGACCCAGTACTTC	CASSPTTGFKETQYF
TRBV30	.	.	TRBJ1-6	TGTGCCTGGAATCTGGGGGGCGAAAGGTCACCCCTCCACTTT	CAWNLGGERSPLHF
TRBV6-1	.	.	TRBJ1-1	TGTGCCAGCAGTGTCGCGTTCCAGACAGGCGTGAACACTGAAGCTTTCTTT	CASSVAFQTGVNTEAFF
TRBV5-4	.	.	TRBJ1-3	TGTGCCAGCAGCTTGCCGGGGTATGGAAACACCATATATTTT	CASSLPGYGNTIYF
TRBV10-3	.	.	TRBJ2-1	TGTGCCATCAGTGAGTTGACAGTAAAGTCCTACAATGAGCAGTTCTTC	CAISELTVKSYNEQFF